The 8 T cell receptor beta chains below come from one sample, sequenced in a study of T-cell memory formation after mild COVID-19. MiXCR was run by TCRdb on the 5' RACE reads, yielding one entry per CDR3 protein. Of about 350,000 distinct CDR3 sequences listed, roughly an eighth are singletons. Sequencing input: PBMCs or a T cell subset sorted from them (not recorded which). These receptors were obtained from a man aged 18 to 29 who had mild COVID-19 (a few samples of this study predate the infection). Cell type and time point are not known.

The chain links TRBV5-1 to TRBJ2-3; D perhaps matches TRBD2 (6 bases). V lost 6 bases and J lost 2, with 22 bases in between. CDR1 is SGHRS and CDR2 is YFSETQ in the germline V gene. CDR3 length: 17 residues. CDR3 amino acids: CASTWGVGQMSTDTQYF. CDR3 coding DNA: TGCGCCAGCACCTGGGGGGTGGGCCAGATGTCCACAGATACGCAGTATTTT.

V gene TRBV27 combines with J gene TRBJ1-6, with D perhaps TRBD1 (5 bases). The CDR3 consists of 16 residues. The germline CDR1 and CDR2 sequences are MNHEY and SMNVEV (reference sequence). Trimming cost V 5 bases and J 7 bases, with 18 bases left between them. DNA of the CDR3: TGTGCCAGCAGTCCGACAGTAGGGACTGAAAATTCACCCCTCCACTTT. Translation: CASSPTVGTENSPLHF.

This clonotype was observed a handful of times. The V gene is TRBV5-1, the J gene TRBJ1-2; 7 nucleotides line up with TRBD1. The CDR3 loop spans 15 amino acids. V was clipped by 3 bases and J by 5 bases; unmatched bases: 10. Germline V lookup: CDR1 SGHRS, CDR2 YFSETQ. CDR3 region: CASSYSGTDLYGYTF. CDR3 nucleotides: TGCGCCAGCAGCTATTCCGGGACAGACCTATATGGCTACACCTTC.

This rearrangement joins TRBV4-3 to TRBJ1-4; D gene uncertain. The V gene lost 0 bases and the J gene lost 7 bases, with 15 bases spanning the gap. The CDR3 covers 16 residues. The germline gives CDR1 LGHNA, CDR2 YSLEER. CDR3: CASSQDVAPRGEKLFF. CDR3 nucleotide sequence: TGCGCCAGCAGCCAAGATGTGGCCCCTCGAGGTGAAAAACTGTTTTTT.

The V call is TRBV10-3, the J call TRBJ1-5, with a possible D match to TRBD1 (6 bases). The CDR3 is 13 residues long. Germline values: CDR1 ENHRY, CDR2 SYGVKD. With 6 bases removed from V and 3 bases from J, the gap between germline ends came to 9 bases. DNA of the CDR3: TGTGCCATCAGACAGGGTTTCAATCAGCCCCAGCATTTT. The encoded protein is CAIRQGFNQPQHF.

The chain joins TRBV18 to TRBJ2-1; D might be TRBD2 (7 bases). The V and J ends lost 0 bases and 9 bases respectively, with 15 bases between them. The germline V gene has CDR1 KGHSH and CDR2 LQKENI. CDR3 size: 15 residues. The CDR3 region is CASSPPKAGAGEQFF. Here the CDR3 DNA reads TGTGCCAGCTCACCACCGAAGGCGGGGGCCGGTGAGCAGTTCTTC.

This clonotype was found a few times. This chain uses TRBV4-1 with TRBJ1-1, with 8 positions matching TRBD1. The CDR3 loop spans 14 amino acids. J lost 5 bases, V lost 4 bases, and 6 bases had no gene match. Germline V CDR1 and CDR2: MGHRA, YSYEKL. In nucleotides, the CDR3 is TGCGCCAGCAGCCCTCAGGGGGCGCGAACTGAAGCTTTCTTT. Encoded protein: CASSPQGARTEAFF.

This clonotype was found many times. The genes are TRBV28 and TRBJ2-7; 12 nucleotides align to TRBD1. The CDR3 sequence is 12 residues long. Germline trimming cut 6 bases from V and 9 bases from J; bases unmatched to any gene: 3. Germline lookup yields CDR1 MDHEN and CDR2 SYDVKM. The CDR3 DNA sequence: TGTGCCAGCAGCCTGGGACAGGGGGCGCAGTACGTC. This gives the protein CASSLGQGAQYV.